The 30 T cell receptor beta chains below all came from one sample that was sequenced in a study of blood T cell repertoires in COVID-19. Produced via immunoSEQ multiplex PCR; TCRdb's table is partial and in-frame only. The sample yields over 200,000 clones, under 90% seen once. The sequencing input was PBMCs or T cells enriched from blood (not recorded which). These receptor sequences come from a young woman with acute COVID-19.

The chain has TRBV6-5 and TRBJ2-3; 8 bases are a match to TRBD1. V was pared by 2 bases and J by 3 bases, with 4 bases of the junction left unmatched. Germline CDR1 is MNHEY and CDR2 is SVGAGI. CDR3 length: 15 residues. Written as DNA, the CDR3 is TGTGCCAGCAGTTACGACAGGGGAGTGACAGATACGCAGTATTTT. Amino acids: CASSYDRGVTDTQYF.

The chain joins TRBV12-3 or TRBV12-4 to TRBJ1-5; D is unclear. Trimming removed 1 base from V and 8 bases from J, with 9 bases in between. CDR3 length equals 13 residues. This chain's CDR3 is CASSLGREKPQHF. The DNA of the CDR3 is TGTGCCAGCAGTTTAGGCCGGGAGAAGCCCCAGCATTTT.

The J gene is TRBJ2-7, the V gene TRBV4-3; 14 bases map to TRBD2. The V and J ends lost 0 bases and 4 bases, in that order; junction bases with no gene match: 5. This CDR3 contains 17 residues. CDR1 and CDR2 from the germline V gene are LGHNA and YSLEER. The CDR3 DNA reads TGCGCCAGCAGCCAAGAGCGACTAGCGGGGGGGCGATACGAGCAGTACTTC. Protein product: CASSQERLAGGRYEQYF.

The rearrangement links TRBV19 to TRBJ2-3; 12 positions agree with TRBD1. V trimming: 5 bases; J trimming: 5 bases; junction bases outside the gene matches: 8. The CDR3 contains 16 residues. The germline V gene encodes CDR1 LNHDA and CDR2 SQIVND (reference sequence). The CDR3 DNA is TGTGCCAGTAGTGCTTCGGGGACAGGGGGCAGAGATACGCAGTATTTT. This codes for CASSASGTGGRDTQYF.

This clone was counted a few times. The V and J genes are TRBV2 and TRBJ2-1, with D possibly TRBD1 on 5 matching bases. The V end was cut by 3 bases, the J end by 7 bases, with 13 bases between. CDR1 SNHLY and CDR2 FYNNEI come from the germline V gene. The CDR3 is 14 residues long. The CDR3 DNA reads as TGTGCCAGCAGTGATAGGGGAAGAAAGAATGAGCAGTTCTTC. Translation gives CASSDRGRKNEQFF.

The chain employs TRBV10-2 and TRBJ2-2; 10 bases line up with TRBD2. The CDR3 runs 14 residues. The germline gives CDR1 WSHSY, CDR2 SAAADI. V gave up 8 bases and J gave up 3 bases; unmatched junction bases: 3. The CDR3 reads CASCSGGYTGELFF. The DNA for the CDR3 is TGCGCCAGCTGTAGCGGGGGGTACACCGGGGAGCTGTTTTTT.

This chain uses TRBV6-5 with TRBJ2-1; 7 nucleotides agree with TRBD1. The CDR3 has 14 residues. V dropped 6 bases and J dropped 10; count of bases not matched to a gene: 12. The V gene's germline CDR1 is MNHEY and CDR2 SVGAGI. CDR3 sequence (DNA): TGTGCCAGCAGAGAGGGGGCAAATGCTCTAGAGCAGTTCTTC. Encoded protein: CASREGANALEQFF.

The V call is TRBV10-3, the J call TRBJ1-2, with a weak D call TRBD1 (6 bases). CDR1 is ENHRY and CDR2 is SYGVKD in the germline V gene. The CDR3 is 12 amino acids. Trimming left V 6 bases short and J 8 bases short, with 13 bases between. As DNA, the CDR3 is TGTGCCATCAGCCGGACAGAGGCCGGCTACACCTTC. Translating it yields CAISRTEAGYTF.

The rearrangement links TRBV19 to TRBJ1-1; D unresolved. This CDR3 has 11 amino acids. Germline CDR1 reads LNHDA; CDR2 reads SQIVND (reference sequence). V dropped 4 bases and J dropped 4 bases, with 4 bases sitting between them. The CDR3 sequence is CASSKRTEAFF. The CDR3 DNA reads as TGTGCCAGTAGTAAGCGCACTGAAGCTTTCTTT.

V gene TRBV13 combines with J gene TRBJ1-2, with 11 bases aligning to TRBD1. Germline V gene lookup returns CDR1 PRHDT and CDR2 FYEKMQ (reference sequence). V lost 4 bases, J lost 0 bases, and 7 bases stayed unmatched. The CDR3 length is 17 residues. The CDR3 here is CASSWTEGQGANYGYTF. In nucleotides, the CDR3 is TGTGCCAGCAGCTGGACGGAGGGACAGGGGGCTAACTATGGCTACACCTTC.

V gene TRBV27 combines with J gene TRBJ2-7, with TRBD2 identical over 7 bases. CDR3 size: 15 residues. Germline-derived CDR1 and CDR2 are MNHEY and SMNVEV (reference sequence). The V and J ends lost 4 bases and 5 bases, in that order; junction bases with no gene match: 11. CDR3 sequence: CASSSPGLRPNEQYF. The CDR3 bases are TGTGCCAGCAGTTCCCCGGGACTAAGGCCCAACGAGCAGTACTTC.

The V and J genes are TRBV19 and TRBJ2-3; 8 nucleotides align to TRBD2. The length of the CDR3 is 13 residues. Germline CDR1 is LNHDA and CDR2 is SQIVND (reference sequence). With V trimmed by 7 bases and J by 5 bases, 5 bases remained unmatched. DNA of the CDR3: TGTGCCAGTAAAGGGCGGGGGGTAGATACGCAGTATTTT. Protein product: CASKGRGVDTQYF.

V usage is TRBV2 and J usage is TRBJ1-1; D is unclear. The germline gives CDR1 SNHLY, CDR2 FYNNEI. This CDR3 is 14 amino acids long. Trimming left V 5 bases short and J 6 bases short, with 16 bases between. CDR3 sequence reads: CASSPETRGPEAFF. CDR3 in DNA: TGTGCCAGCAGTCCAGAAACTCGAGGCCCTGAAGCTTTCTTT.

The chain has TRBV13 and TRBJ1-2; 7 bases are a match to TRBD1. This CDR3 contains 15 residues. Looked up from germline, CDR1 is PRHDT and CDR2 is FYEKMQ (reference sequence). J gave up 3 bases and V 3 bases, and 7 bases lay outside the gene matches. The CDR3 region has the DNA TGTGCCAGCAGCTTCGGCCCTGGACAGGACTATGGCTACACCTTC. It yields the protein CASSFGPGQDYGYTF.

V gene TRBV3-1 (or the pseudogene TRBV3-2) combines with J gene TRBJ2-2, with D possibly TRBD2 on 7 matching bases. CDR3 length equals 16 residues. CDR1 LGHDT and CDR2 YNNKEL come from the germline V gene (reference sequence). Trimming left V 5 bases short and J 2 bases short, with 15 bases between. CDR3 sequence reads: CASSSPAGANTGELFF. The CDR3 DNA reads as TGTGCCAGCAGCTCCCCTGCGGGGGCAAACACCGGGGAGCTGTTTTTT.

This chain uses TRBV7-3 with TRBJ1-5; D not certain. V was cut by 4 bases and J by 3 bases, with 7 bases left in between. Germline V lookup: CDR1 SGHTA, CDR2 FQGTGA. There are 13 residues in the CDR3. The DNA for the CDR3 is TGTGCCAGCAGCTCCGGGGTCAATCAGCCCCAGCATTTT. Encoded protein: CASSSGVNQPQHF.

V and J are TRBV7-6 and TRBJ1-5; D call uncertain. CDR1 and CDR2 (germline): SGHVS, FNYEAQ. V was shortened by 2 bases and J by 0 bases, with 8 bases between the two germline ends. This CDR3 has 15 residues. CDR3 coding DNA: TGTGCCAGCAGCTTATACCCAGATAGCAATCAGCCCCAGCATTTT. Protein product: CASSLYPDSNQPQHF. Filled out from reference TRBV7-6 and TRBJ1-5, the complete variable domain reads GAGVSQSPRYKVTKRGQDVALRCDPISGHVSLYWYRQALGQGPEFLTYFNYEAQQDKSGLPNDRFSAERPEGSISTLTIQRTEQRDSAMYRCASSLYPDSNQPQHFGDGTRLSIL.

The V and J genes are TRBV7-3 and TRBJ1-6, with a weak D call TRBD1 (6 bases). Germline loops: CDR1 SGHTA, CDR2 FQGTGA. There are 16 residues in the CDR3. V lost 2 bases and J 5 bases, leaving 13 bases between the germline ends. CDR3 in amino acids: CASSLRPGHNNSPLHF. CDR3 DNA: TGTGCCAGCAGCTTACGCCCGGGACACAATAATTCACCCCTCCACTTT.

The chain couples TRBV6-2 or TRBV6-3 to TRBJ1-1; 12 bases line up with TRBD1. In germline, CDR1 is MNHEY, CDR2 SVGEGT. The CDR3 has 19 amino acids. V was clipped by 6 bases and J by 7 bases; unmatched bases: 21. The CDR3 here is CASSHLGTGGFYGNGEAFF. For the CDR3, the DNA is TGTGCCAGCAGCCACCTTGGGACAGGGGGCTTTTATGGAAATGGTGAAGCTTTCTTT.

This chain joins TRBV7-2 and TRBJ2-3; 7 nucleotides line up with TRBD1. Germline CDR1 reads SGHTA; CDR2 reads FQGNSA. V lost 5 bases and J lost 5; bases outside the gene matches: 13. The CDR3 runs to 16 residues. This CDR3 reads CASSHPGTEGIDTQYF. In DNA form, the CDR3 reads TGTGCCAGCAGCCACCCCGGGACAGAGGGCATAGATACGCAGTATTTT.

V usage is TRBV12-3 or TRBV12-4 and J usage is TRBJ1-1; TRBD1 is a possible D gene (6 bases). Trimming took off 3 bases at V and 8 bases at J, with 10 bases between the two ends. This CDR3 comprises 12 residues. The DNA for the CDR3 is TGTGCCAGCAGTTTCGATACAGGGGAAGCTTTCTTT. Translating gives CASSFDTGEAFF.

V gene TRBV6-2 or TRBV6-3 combines with J gene TRBJ1-2; D perhaps matches TRBD1 (5 bases). The ends were cut back, 5 bases at V and 8 bases at J, with 12 bases in the middle. This CDR3 is built from 12 residues. CDR1 is MNHEY, CDR2 SVGEGT, per germline. The CDR3 region has the DNA TGTGCCAGCAGTCAAGGGGTGAGGGGCTACACCTTC. Encoded protein: CASSQGVRGYTF.

Here the CDR3 DNA reads TGTGCCAGCAGCCACGTGCTAGCGGGGGGCCCAGATACGCAGTATTTT. This translates into CASSHVLAGGPDTQYF. The chain joins TRBV14 to TRBJ2-3, with TRBD2 identical over 11 bases. With 3 bases clipped from V and 4 bases from J, the junction kept 6 bases outside the gene matches. CDR3 length: 16 amino acids. Germline V gene sequence: CDR1 SGHDN, CDR2 FVKESK.

This rearrangement joins TRBV4-3 to TRBJ1-4; 7 bases align to TRBD1. V shed 0 bases, J shed 5 bases, and the junction held 12 bases outside the gene matches. Germline loops: CDR1 LGHNA, CDR2 YSLEER. The CDR3 loop spans 18 amino acids. The CDR3 here is CASSQDPSRQGGNEKLFF. The CDR3 coding sequence is TGCGCCAGCAGCCAAGACCCCTCTCGACAGGGAGGAAATGAAAAACTGTTTTTT.

This clone was seen a few times. V gene TRBV5-1 combines with J gene TRBJ2-7; 8 nucleotides agree with TRBD1. The CDR3 spans 15 residues. Germline-derived CDR1 and CDR2 are SGHRS and YFSETQ. The trim removed 0 bases at V and 3 bases at J, leaving 5 bases unmatched. CDR3: CASSLAGGRRYEQYF. The CDR3 DNA reads as TGCGCCAGCAGCTTGGCAGGGGGCAGGCGCTACGAGCAGTACTTC.

V gene TRBV6-5 combines with J gene TRBJ1-2, with a tentative D call TRBD1 (6 bases). CDR3 size: 14 residues. V shed 5 bases and J shed 4 bases, with 14 bases lying between them. The germline gives CDR1 MNHEY, CDR2 SVGAGI. CDR3 loop: CASSTRTELYGYTF. The CDR3 DNA sequence: TGTGCCAGCAGTACCCGGACAGAGCTCTATGGCTACACCTTC.

J is TRBJ2-7 and V is TRBV18; possible D gene TRBD2, 5 bases. V was trimmed by 2 bases and J by 1 base, leaving 15 bases between them. Germline V lookup: CDR1 KGHSH, CDR2 LQKENI. The CDR3 consists of 16 residues. The CDR3 is CASSPYGSGGSYEQYF. The CDR3 nucleotides read TGTGCCAGCTCACCATATGGGTCAGGAGGTTCCTACGAGCAGTACTTC.

The CDR3 nucleotides read TGCGCCAGCAGCCAAGCAGACAGAGACAACAATGAGCAGTTCTTC. This translates into CASSQADRDNNEQFF. The J gene is TRBJ2-1, the V gene TRBV4-1; D is possibly TRBD1 (5 bases). CDR1 MGHRA and CDR2 YSYEKL come from the germline V gene. The CDR3 consists of 15 residues. The V gene lost 1 base and the J gene lost 5 bases, with 12 bases spanning the gap.

The J gene is TRBJ1-5, the V gene TRBV20-1; D unclear. V dropped 5 bases and J dropped 9 bases, with 5 bases sitting between them. Germline lookup yields CDR1 DFQATT and CDR2 SNEGSKA (reference sequence). This CDR3 is built from 9 residues. In DNA form, the CDR3 reads TGCAGTGCTCCTCCGCCCCAGCATTTT. It specifies CSAPPPQHF.

The V and J genes are TRBV6-5 and TRBJ2-1; D remains ambiguous. With 6 bases removed from V and 9 bases from J, the gap between germline ends came to 12 bases. CDR1 is MNHEY, CDR2 SVGAGI, per germline. The CDR3 spans 12 residues. CDR3 in amino acids: CASRVAKGEQFF. CDR3 bases: TGTGCCAGCAGGGTAGCCAAAGGTGAGCAGTTCTTC.